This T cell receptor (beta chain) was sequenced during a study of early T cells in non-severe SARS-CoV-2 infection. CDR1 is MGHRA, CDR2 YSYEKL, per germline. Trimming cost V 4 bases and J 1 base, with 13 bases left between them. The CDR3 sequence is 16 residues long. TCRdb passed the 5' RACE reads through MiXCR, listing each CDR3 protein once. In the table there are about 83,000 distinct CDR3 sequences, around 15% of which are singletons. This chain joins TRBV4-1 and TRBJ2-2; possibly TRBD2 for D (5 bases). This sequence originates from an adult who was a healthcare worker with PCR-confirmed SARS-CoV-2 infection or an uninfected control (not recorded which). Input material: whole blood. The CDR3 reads CASSRRSEQNTGELFF. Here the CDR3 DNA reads TGCGCCAGCAGCCGCCGTAGCGAGCAGAACACCGGGGAGCTGTTTTTT.